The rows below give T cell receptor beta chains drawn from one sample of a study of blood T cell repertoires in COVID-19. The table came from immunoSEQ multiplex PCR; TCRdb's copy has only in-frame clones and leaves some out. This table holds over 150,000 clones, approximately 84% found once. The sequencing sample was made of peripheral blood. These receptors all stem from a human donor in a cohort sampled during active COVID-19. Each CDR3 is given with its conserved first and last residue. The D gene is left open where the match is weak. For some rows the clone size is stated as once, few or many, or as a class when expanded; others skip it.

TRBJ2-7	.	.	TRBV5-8	CASSLVLYEQYF	TGTGCCAGCAGCTTGGTGTTATACGAGCAGTACTTC
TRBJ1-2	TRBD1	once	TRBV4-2	CASRAQTLYRGEVWGYTF	TGTGCCAGCAGAGCGCAGACTCTTTACAGGGGGGAGGTTTGGGGCTACACCTTC
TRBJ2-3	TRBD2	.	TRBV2	CASSVTSGDKWYF	TGTGCCAGCAGTGTAACTAGCGGGGATAAGTGGTATTTT
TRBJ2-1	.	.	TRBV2	CASSAQVAYNEQFF	TGTGCCAGCAGTGCCCAGGTGGCTTACAATGAGCAGTTCTTC
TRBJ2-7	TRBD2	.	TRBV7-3	CASSPLNSGGAFYEQYF	TGTGCCAGCAGCCCCTTAAATAGCGGGGGGGCTTTTTACGAGCAGTACTTC
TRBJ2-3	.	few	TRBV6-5	CASTPGLRTDTQYF	TGTGCCAGCACCCCGGGTCTTCGCACAGATACGCAGTATTTT
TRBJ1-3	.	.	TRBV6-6	CASRNDQVSGNTIYF	TGTGCCAGCAGAAACGACCAGGTCTCTGGAAACACCATATATTTT
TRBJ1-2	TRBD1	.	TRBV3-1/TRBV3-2	CASSRPMGTGGSLSGYTF	TGTGCCAGCAGCCGACCAATGGGGACAGGGGGCTCCCTGTCTGGCTACACCTTC
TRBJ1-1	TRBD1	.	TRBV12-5	CASGLPPGQGRDTEAFF	TGTGCTAGTGGTTTGCCGCCAGGACAGGGACGGGACACTGAAGCTTTCTTT
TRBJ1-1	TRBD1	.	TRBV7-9	CASSGKHPGTGTSAFF	TGTGCCAGCAGCGGAAAGCACCCGGGGACAGGGACTTCGGCTTTCTTT
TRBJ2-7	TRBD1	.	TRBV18	CASSLTGTGSYEQYF	TGTGCCAGCTCCCTAACCGGGACAGGGTCCTACGAGCAGTACTTC
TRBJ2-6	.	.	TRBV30	CAWSVRLTYSGANVLTF	TGTGCCTGGAGTGTCCGTCTCACTTACTCTGGGGCCAACGTCCTGACTTTC
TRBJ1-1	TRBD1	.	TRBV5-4	CASSPPQGAGNTEAFF	TGTGCCAGCAGTCCACCGCAGGGGGCAGGGAACACTGAAGCTTTCTTT